One and the same sample provided the 24 T cell receptor beta chains below, sequenced in a study of cytotoxic CD8 clonotypes in ibrutinib-treated CLL. Clones were read by immunoSEQ multiplex PCR, and TCRdb kept only the in-frame ones, dropping some. The sample includes roughly 100,000 clones, around 73% of them seen just once. The sample in question was PBMCs, obtained after 12 months of ibrutinib treatment. These receptors originate from a human donor with chronic lymphocytic leukemia.

The chain has TRBV28 and TRBJ2-7; tentative D call: TRBD2 (5 bases). CDR3 size: 15 residues. V was pared by 4 bases and J by 0 bases, with 13 bases between. Germline-derived CDR1 and CDR2 are MDHEN and SYDVKM. Here the CDR3 reads CASSSPDLRSYEQYF. The CDR3 DNA follows: TGTGCCAGCAGTTCACCGGACTTGCGCTCCTACGAGCAGTACTTC. Combining the CDR3 with reference TRBV28 and TRBJ2-7 gives the whole variable domain DVKVTQSSRYLVKRTGEKVFLECVQDMDHENMFWYRQDPGLGLRLIYFSYDVKMKEKGDIPEGYSVSREKKERFSLILESASTNQTSMYLCASSSPDLRSYEQYFGPGTRLTVT.

The chain joins TRBV7-6 to TRBJ2-5, with 10 bases that match TRBD1. The CDR3 contains 15 residues. Germline-derived CDR1 and CDR2 are SGHVS and FNYEAQ. With 7 bases clipped from V and 4 bases from J, the junction kept 9 bases outside the gene matches. CDR3 sequence (DNA): TGTGCCAGCAACCCTCCGACAGGGGGCCGAGAGACCCAGTACTTC. Protein: CASNPPTGGRETQYF.

The chain combines TRBV9 with TRBJ2-1; 8 bases map to TRBD1. The V gene end was trimmed by 4 bases and the J gene end by 4 bases; junction bases not matched to a gene: 10. This CDR3 comprises 16 residues. Germline V gives CDR1 SGDLS, CDR2 YYNGEE. The CDR3 loop reads CASSPRQGSSYNEQFF. The CDR3 nucleotides are TGTGCCAGCAGCCCCAGACAGGGGTCAAGTTACAATGAGCAGTTCTTC. Full variable domain (missing parts from reference TRBV9 and TRBJ2-1): DSGVTQTPKHLITATGQRVTLRCSPRSGDLSVYWYQQSLDQGLQFLIQYYNGEERAKGNILERFSAQQFPDLHSELNLSSLELGDSALYFCASSPRQGSSYNEQFFGPGTRLTVL.

The chain couples TRBV25-1 to TRBJ1-1; tentatively, D is TRBD1 (6 bases). Germline V gives CDR1 MGHDK, CDR2 SYGVNS. Trimming took 4 bases from V and 5 from J, leaving 14 bases between them. The CDR3 is 14 residues long. CDR3 amino acids: CASSGFGGGTEAFF. The CDR3 DNA is TGTGCCAGCAGTGGCTTCGGGGGCGGGACTGAAGCTTTCTTT.

The chain employs TRBV29-1 and TRBJ2-3; 8 bases map to TRBD2. Germline CDR1 SQVTM, CDR2 ANQGSEA. This CDR3 is built from 13 residues. Trimming cost V 6 bases and J 4 bases; bases outside gene matches: 6. CDR3 sequence: CSVGGGFADTQYF. The CDR3, as DNA: TGCAGCGTCGGCGGGGGGTTCGCAGATACGCAGTATTTT.

The J gene is TRBJ1-2, the V gene TRBV6-1, with D possibly being TRBD1 (6 bases). Germline V gene lookup returns CDR1 MNHNS and CDR2 SASEGT. The CDR3 has 12 residues. Trimming left V 4 bases short and J 5 bases short, with 8 bases between. The CDR3 here is CASSGTGYGYTF. For the CDR3, the DNA is TGTGCCAGCAGTGGAACAGGGTATGGCTACACCTTC.

The gene calls are TRBV29-1 and TRBJ2-7, with TRBD1 identical over 9 bases. Unmatched junction bases numbered 9, after V lost 3 bases and J lost 6 bases. Germline CDR1 is SQVTM and CDR2 is ANQGSEA. The CDR3 covers 14 residues. CDR3 nucleotides: TGCAGCGTTGACATAAAGGGACAGGGAGGCGAGCAGTACTTC. Its translation: CSVDIKGQGGEQYF.

The chain employs TRBV6-6 and TRBJ2-3; possible D gene TRBD1, 6 bases. Trimming removed 5 bases from V and 0 bases from J, with 12 bases in between. The CDR3 extends over 15 amino acids. Germline CDR1 reads MNHNY; CDR2 reads SVGAGI (reference sequence). CDR3 in amino acids: CASSNYRVSTDTQYF. The CDR3 DNA is TGTGCCAGCAGTAACTACAGGGTCAGCACAGATACGCAGTATTTT.

The rearrangement uses TRBV9 and TRBJ1-2; perhaps TRBD1 as D (6 bases). Trimming pared 2 bases from V and 5 bases from J, leaving 13 bases between. The CDR3 loop spans 14 amino acids. Germline V gene lookup returns CDR1 SGDLS and CDR2 YYNGEE. CDR3 sequence: CASSVRGAGYGYTF. The CDR3 DNA follows: TGTGCCAGCAGCGTGCGGGGGGCCGGATATGGCTACACCTTC.

This rearrangement joins TRBV9 to TRBJ1-1; D call uncertain. Trimming cost V 4 bases and J 3 bases, with 10 bases left between them. The germline CDR1 and CDR2 sequences are SGDLS and YYNGEE. This CDR3 comprises 13 residues. The CDR3 spells CASSLLGDTEAFF. CDR3 DNA: TGTGCCAGCAGCTTGCTCGGGGACACTGAAGCTTTCTTT.

This chain links TRBV5-1 with TRBJ2-7; D assignment may be TRBD1 or TRBD2 (5 bases each). CDR3 length equals 14 residues. Trimming cost V 0 bases and J 7 bases, with 14 bases left between them. Germline lookup yields CDR1 SGHRS and CDR2 YFSETQ. Here the CDR3 reads CASSLDTGPREQYF. CDR3 DNA sequence: TGCGCCAGCAGCTTGGATACGGGGCCGCGGGAGCAGTACTTC.

This sequence joins TRBV2 and TRBJ2-7; 8 bases fit TRBD1. The CDR3 extends over 13 amino acids. Germline CDR1 reads SNHLY; CDR2 reads FYNNEI. The V and J ends lost 8 bases and 1 base, in that order; junction bases with no gene match: 4. The CDR3 is CASRQGISYEQYF. The CDR3 bases are TGTGCCAGCCGACAGGGGATTTCCTACGAGCAGTACTTC.

This chain uses TRBV2 with TRBJ2-3, with 7 bases identical to TRBD2. CDR3 length: 16 amino acids. Germline V CDR1 and CDR2: SNHLY, FYNNEI. V shed 2 bases and J 1 base; nucleotides not matched to a gene: 6. The CDR3 loop is CASSEHGGGGTDTQYF. As DNA, the CDR3 is TGTGCCAGCAGTGAACATGGCGGGGGAGGCACAGATACGCAGTATTTT.

J is TRBJ2-2 and V is TRBV9; D is unclear. Trimming cost V 0 bases and J 6 bases, with 12 bases left between them. CDR1 is SGDLS and CDR2 is YYNGEE in the germline V gene. The CDR3 spans 15 residues. The CDR3 DNA sequence: TGTGCCAGCAGCGTAGTAGGCAGCTTCGCCGGGGAGCTGTTTTTT. Translated: CASSVVGSFAGELFF. The full variable domain, completed using reference TRBV9 and TRBJ2-2, is DSGVTQTPKHLITATGQRVTLRCSPRSGDLSVYWYQQSLDQGLQFLIQYYNGEERAKGNILERFSAQQFPDLHSELNLSSLELGDSALYFCASSVVGSFAGELFFGEGSRLTVL.

Sample share makes this clone medium-sized. V usage is TRBV2 and J usage is TRBJ2-7; perhaps TRBD2 as D (5 bases). Trimming left V 8 bases short and J 3 bases short, with 14 bases between. Germline lookup yields CDR1 SNHLY and CDR2 FYNNEI. The CDR3 is made up of 13 amino acids. The DNA for the CDR3 is TGTGCCAGCGAGGATGGGGAGTTCTACGAGCAGTACTTC. This gives the protein CASEDGEFYEQYF.

V gene TRBV6-6 combines with J gene TRBJ2-7; D is perhaps TRBD1 (6 bases). The CDR3 has 14 residues. V shed 2 bases and J shed 1 base, with 9 bases lying between them. The germline CDR1 and CDR2 sequences are MNHNY and SVGAGI (reference sequence). The CDR3 reads CASSYPDSSYEQYF. The CDR3 DNA reads TGTGCCAGCAGTTACCCGGACAGTTCCTACGAGCAGTACTTC.

This clone occurred many times. V gene TRBV20-1 combines with J gene TRBJ1-4; D call uncertain. The germline V gene has CDR1 DFQATT and CDR2 SNEGSKA (reference sequence). Trimming pared 5 bases from V and 6 bases from J, leaving 7 bases between. The CDR3 is 11 residues long. CDR3 bases: TGCAGTGCTTGGAGGGATGAAAAACTGTTTTTT. Translated: CSAWRDEKLFF.

The chain employs TRBV30 and TRBJ2-1; 11 bases agree with TRBD1. The CDR3 is made up of 14 amino acids. Germline V gives CDR1 GTSNPN, CDR2 SVGIG (reference sequence). V gave up 3 bases and J gave up 5 bases; unmatched junction bases: 3. CDR3 in amino acids: CAWRGDRGNNEQFF. The CDR3 bases are TGTGCCTGGAGGGGGGACAGGGGGAACAATGAGCAGTTCTTC.

V usage is TRBV25-1 and J usage is TRBJ2-2; D is possibly TRBD1 or TRBD2 (5 bases each). Trimming removed 6 bases at V and 9 bases at J, with 11 bases between. Looked up from germline, CDR1 is MGHDK and CDR2 is SYGVNS. CDR3 length: 12 residues. The CDR3 loop reads CASSGAPRELFF. The CDR3 nucleotides read TGTGCCAGCAGCGGGGCCCCCCGGGAGCTGTTTTTT.

This clone showed up just a few times. The CDR3 DNA reads as TGCGCCAGCAGCTTGCTCTTCACCTCCTACGAGCAGTACTTC. Translating it yields CASSLLFTSYEQYF. V and J are TRBV5-1 and TRBJ2-7; D gene unclear. This CDR3 is built from 14 residues. Per the germline V gene, CDR1 is SGHRS and CDR2 is YFSETQ. Trimming took 1 base from V and 0 from J, leaving 8 bases between them.

The V call is TRBV28, the J call TRBJ2-7, with 11 bases matching TRBD2. The length of the CDR3 is 15 residues. CDR1 and CDR2 (germline): MDHEN, SYDVKM. Unmatched junction bases numbered 8, after V lost 2 bases and J lost 8 bases. CDR3 nucleotide sequence: TGTGCCAGCAGTTTAATGGGACTAGCGGCGTTGCAGCAGTACTTC. It yields the protein CASSLMGLAALQQYF.

This clone was found once. This chain links TRBV2 with TRBJ1-5; D gene ambiguous. Between the trimmed V and J ends, which lost 3 bases and 4 bases, there was a span of 7 bases. CDR1 and CDR2 (germline): SNHLY, FYNNEI. The CDR3 is made up of 13 amino acids. CDR3 bases: TGTGCCAGCAGTGACGGGGTTAATCAGCCCCAGCATTTT. This encodes CASSDGVNQPQHF.

The CDR3 spells CASSLGVRTGAETQYF. CDR3 DNA: TGCGCCAGCAGCTTGGGGGTTAGGACGGGCGCGGAGACCCAGTACTTC. V is TRBV5-1 and J is TRBJ2-5; D gene uncertain. This CDR3 region has 16 residues. Deletions cut 0 bases from V and 5 bases from J, with 17 bases between. Germline loops: CDR1 SGHRS, CDR2 YFSETQ.

This chain links TRBV4-2 with TRBJ2-7, with 8 bases lining up with TRBD2. CDR3 length equals 15 residues. Trimming removed 0 bases from V and 3 bases from J; junction bases left unmatched: 4. CDR1 and CDR2 (germline): LGHNA, YNFKEQ. The CDR3 DNA follows: TGTGCCAGCAGCCAAGATCCCGGGGGGGACTACGAGCAGTACTTC. Its protein is CASSQDPGGDYEQYF.